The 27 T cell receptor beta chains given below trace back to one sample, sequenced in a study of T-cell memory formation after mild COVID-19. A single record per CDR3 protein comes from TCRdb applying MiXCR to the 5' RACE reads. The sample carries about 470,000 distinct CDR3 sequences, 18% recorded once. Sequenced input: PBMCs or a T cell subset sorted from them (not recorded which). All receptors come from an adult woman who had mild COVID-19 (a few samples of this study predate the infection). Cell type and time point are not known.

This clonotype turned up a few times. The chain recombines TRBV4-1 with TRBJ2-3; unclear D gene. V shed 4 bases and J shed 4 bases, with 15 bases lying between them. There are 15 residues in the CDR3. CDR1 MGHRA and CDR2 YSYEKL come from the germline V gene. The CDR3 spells CASSPDPGRADTQYF. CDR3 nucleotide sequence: TGCGCCAGCAGCCCAGACCCGGGTAGAGCAGATACGCAGTATTTT.

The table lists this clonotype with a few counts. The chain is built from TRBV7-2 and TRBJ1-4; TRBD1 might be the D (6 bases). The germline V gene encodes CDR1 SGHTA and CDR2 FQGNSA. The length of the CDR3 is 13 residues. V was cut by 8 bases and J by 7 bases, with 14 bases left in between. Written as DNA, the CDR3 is TGTGCCAGCGTCAGGGGCGAAGGTGAAAAACTGTTTTTT. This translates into CASVRGEGEKLFF.

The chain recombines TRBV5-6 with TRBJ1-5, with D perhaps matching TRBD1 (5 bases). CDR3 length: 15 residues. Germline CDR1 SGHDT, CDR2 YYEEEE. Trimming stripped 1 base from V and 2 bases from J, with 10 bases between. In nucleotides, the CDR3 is TGTGCCAGCAGCTTGAAAGGGGTGGGCAATCAGCCCCAGCATTTT. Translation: CASSLKGVGNQPQHF.

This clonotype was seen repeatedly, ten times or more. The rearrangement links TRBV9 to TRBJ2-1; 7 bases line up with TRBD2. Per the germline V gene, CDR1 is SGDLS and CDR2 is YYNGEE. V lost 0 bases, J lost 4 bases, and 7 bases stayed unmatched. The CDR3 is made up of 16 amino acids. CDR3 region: CASSVAGLAEYNEQFF. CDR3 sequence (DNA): TGTGCCAGCAGCGTAGCGGGCCTAGCGGAGTACAATGAGCAGTTCTTC.

DNA for the CDR3: TGCAGTGCTAGTATCCCGGGACAGAGGGACATTCAGTACTTC. Translating gives CSASIPGQRDIQYF. The chain is built from TRBV20-1 and TRBJ2-4; 7 nucleotides agree with TRBD1. Germline assignment: CDR1 DFQATT and CDR2 SNEGSKA (reference sequence). This CDR3 contains 14 residues. Unmatched junction bases numbered 10, after V lost 3 bases and J lost 8 bases.

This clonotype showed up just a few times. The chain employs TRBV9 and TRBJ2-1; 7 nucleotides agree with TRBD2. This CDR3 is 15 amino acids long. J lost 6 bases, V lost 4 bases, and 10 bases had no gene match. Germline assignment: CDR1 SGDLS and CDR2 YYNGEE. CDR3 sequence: CASSPTSGASNEQFF. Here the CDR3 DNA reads TGTGCCAGCAGCCCGACCAGCGGGGCGAGCAATGAGCAGTTCTTC.

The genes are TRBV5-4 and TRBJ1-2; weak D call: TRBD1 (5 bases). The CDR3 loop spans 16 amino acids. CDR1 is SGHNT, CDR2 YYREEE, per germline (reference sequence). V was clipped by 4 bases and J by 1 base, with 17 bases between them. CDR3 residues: CASSVPPGRDNYGYTF. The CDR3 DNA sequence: TGTGCCAGCAGCGTGCCCCCGGGACGGGATAACTATGGCTACACCTTC. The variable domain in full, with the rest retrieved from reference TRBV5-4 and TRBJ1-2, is ETGVTQSPTHLIKTRGQQVTLRCSSQSGHNTVSWYQQALGQGPQFIFQYYREEENGRGNFPPRFSGLQFPNYSSELNVNALELDDSALYLCASSVPPGRDNYGYTFGSGTRLTVV.

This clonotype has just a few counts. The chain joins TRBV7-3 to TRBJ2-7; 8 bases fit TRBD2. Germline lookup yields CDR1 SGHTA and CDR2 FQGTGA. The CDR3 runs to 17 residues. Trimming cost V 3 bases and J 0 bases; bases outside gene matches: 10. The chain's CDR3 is CASSFFTGGRNSYEQYF. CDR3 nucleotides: TGTGCCAGCAGCTTCTTTACGGGAGGGCGTAACTCCTACGAGCAGTACTTC.

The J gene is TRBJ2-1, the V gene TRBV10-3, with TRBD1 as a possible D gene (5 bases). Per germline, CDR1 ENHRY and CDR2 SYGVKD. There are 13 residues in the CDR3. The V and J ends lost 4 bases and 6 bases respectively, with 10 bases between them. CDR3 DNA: TGTGCCATCAGTGTGGCCAGGGCCAATGAGCAGTTCTTC. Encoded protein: CAISVARANEQFF.

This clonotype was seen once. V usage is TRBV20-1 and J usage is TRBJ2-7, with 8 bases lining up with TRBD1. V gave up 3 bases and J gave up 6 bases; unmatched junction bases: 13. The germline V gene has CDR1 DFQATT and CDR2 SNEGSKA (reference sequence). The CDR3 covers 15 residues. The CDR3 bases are TGCAGTGCTAGCCCTCAGGACAGGGTAATTGGCGAGCAGTACTTC. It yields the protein CSASPQDRVIGEQYF.

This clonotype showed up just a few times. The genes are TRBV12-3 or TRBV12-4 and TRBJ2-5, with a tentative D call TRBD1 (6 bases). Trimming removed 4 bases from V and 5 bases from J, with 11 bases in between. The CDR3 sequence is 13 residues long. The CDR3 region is CASSSNRAETQYF. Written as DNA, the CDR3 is TGTGCCAGCAGTTCGAACAGGGCGGAGACCCAGTACTTC.

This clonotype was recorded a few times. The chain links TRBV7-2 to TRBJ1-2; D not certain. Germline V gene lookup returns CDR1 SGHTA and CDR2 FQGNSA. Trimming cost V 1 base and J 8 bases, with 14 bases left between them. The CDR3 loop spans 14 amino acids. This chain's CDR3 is CASSLGAGGGGYTF. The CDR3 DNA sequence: TGTGCCAGCAGCTTAGGGGCAGGAGGCGGAGGCTACACCTTC.

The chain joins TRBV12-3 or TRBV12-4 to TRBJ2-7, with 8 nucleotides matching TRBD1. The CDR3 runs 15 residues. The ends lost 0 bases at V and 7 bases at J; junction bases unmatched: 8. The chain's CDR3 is CASSLAGQVSREQYF. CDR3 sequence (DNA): TGTGCCAGCAGTTTAGCGGGACAGGTCTCTAGGGAGCAGTACTTC.

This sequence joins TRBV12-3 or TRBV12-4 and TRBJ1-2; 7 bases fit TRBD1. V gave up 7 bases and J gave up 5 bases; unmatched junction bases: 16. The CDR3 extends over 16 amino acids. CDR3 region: CASTKSETGKGYGYTF. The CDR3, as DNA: TGTGCCAGCACCAAATCCGAGACAGGGAAGGGTTATGGCTACACCTTC.

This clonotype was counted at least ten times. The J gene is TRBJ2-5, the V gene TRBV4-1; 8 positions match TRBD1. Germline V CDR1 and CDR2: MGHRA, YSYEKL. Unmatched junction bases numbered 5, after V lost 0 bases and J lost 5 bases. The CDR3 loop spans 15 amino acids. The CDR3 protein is CASSQDGQGAETQYF. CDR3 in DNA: TGCGCCAGCAGCCAAGACGGGCAGGGGGCGGAGACCCAGTACTTC.

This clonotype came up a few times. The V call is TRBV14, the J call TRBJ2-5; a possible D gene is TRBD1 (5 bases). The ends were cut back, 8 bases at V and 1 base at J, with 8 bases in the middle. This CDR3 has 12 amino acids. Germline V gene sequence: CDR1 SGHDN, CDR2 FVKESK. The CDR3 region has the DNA TGTGCCAGCGGGGCGGTCCAAGAGACCCAGTACTTC. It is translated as CASGAVQETQYF.

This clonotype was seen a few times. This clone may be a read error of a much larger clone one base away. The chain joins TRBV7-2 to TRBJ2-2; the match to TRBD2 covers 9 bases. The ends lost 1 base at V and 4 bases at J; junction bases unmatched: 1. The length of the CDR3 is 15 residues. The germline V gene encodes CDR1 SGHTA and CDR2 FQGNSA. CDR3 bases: TGTGCCAGCAGCTTAGTAGCGGGGGTCACCGGGGAGCTGTTTTTT. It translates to CASSLVAGVTGELFF.

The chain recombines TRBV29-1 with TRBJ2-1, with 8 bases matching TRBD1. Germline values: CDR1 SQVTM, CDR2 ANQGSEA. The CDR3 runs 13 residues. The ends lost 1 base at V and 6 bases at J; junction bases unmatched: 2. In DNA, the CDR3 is TGCAGCGTTGAAGTTACAGGGGGCAATGAGCAGTTCTTC. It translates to CSVEVTGGNEQFF.

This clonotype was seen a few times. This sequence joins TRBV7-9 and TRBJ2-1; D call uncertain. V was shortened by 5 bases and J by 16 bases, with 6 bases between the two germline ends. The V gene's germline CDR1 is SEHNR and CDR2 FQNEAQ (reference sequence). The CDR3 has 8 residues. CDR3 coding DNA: TGTGCCAGCAGCCCCGACTTCTTC. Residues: CASSPDFF.

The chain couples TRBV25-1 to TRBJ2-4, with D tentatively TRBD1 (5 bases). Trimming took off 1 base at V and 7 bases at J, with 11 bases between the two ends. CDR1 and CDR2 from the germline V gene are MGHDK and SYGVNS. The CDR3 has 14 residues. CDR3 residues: CASSESGKGNIQYF. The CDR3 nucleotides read TGTGCCAGCAGTGAATCAGGGAAGGGGAACATTCAGTACTTC.

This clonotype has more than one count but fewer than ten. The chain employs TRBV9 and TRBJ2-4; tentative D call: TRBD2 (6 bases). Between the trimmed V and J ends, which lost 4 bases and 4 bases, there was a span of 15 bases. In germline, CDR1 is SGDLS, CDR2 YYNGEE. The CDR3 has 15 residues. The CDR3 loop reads CASSLGEGLKNIQYF. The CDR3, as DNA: TGTGCCAGCAGCCTAGGAGAGGGACTTAAAAACATTCAGTACTTC.

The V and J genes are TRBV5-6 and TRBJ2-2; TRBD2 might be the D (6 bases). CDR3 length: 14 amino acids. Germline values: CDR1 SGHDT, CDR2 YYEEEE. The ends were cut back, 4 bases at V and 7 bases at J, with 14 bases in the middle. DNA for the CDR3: TGTGCCAGCAGCCGTAGCGGATGGGGCGGGGAGCTGTTTTTT. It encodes CASSRSGWGGELFF.

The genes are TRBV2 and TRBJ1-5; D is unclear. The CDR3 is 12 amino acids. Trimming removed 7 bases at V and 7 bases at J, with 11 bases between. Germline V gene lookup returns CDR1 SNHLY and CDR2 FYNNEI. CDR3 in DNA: TGTGCCAGCACCCACGATGGGCAGCCCCAGCATTTT. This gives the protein CASTHDGQPQHF.

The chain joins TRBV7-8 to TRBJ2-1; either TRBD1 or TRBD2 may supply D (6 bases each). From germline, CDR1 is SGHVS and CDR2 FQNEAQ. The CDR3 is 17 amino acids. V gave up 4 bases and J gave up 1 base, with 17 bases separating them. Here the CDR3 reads CASSSLQGLDSYNEQFF. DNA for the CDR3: TGTGCCAGCAGCTCACTACAGGGACTTGATTCCTACAATGAGCAGTTCTTC.

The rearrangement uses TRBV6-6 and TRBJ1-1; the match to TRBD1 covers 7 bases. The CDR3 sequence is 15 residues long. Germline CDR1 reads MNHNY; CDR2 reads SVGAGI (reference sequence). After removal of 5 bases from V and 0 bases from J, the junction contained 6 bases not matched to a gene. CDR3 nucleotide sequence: TGTGCCAGCAGTGGACAGGAAAGAATGAACACTGAAGCTTTCTTT. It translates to CASSGQERMNTEAFF.

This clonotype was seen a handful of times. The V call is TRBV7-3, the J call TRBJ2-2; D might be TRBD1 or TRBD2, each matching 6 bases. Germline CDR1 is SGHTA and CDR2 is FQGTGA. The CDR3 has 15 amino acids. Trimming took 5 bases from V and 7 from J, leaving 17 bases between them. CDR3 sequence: CASSPLPEGVGELFF. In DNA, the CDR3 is TGTGCCAGCAGCCCGTTGCCGGAGGGGGTCGGGGAGCTGTTTTTT. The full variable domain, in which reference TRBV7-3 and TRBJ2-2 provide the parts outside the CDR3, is GAGVSQTPSNKVTEKGKYVELRCDPISGHTALYWYRQSLGQGPEFLIYFQGTGAADDSGLPNDRFFAVRPEGSVSTLKIQRTERGDSAVYLCASSPLPEGVGELFFGEGSRLTVL.

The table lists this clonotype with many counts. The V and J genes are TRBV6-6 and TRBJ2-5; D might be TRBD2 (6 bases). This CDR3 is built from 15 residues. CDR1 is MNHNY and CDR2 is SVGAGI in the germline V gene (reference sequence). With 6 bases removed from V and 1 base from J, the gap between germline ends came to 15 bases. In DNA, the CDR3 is TGTGCCAGCAGCCGGGGGTGGAGCGCCCAAGAGACCCAGTACTTC. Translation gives CASSRGWSAQETQYF.